A selection of T cell receptor beta chains follows, all from one sample in a study of blood T cell repertoires in COVID-19. The assay was immunoSEQ multiplex PCR, and TCRdb's table has in-frame clones only and misses some. The table shows 200,000 to 250,000 clones, with more than 75% occurring only once. Sequencing input: peripheral blood. Every receptor here comes from a woman older than 75 with COVID-19, enrolled during active disease. Each CDR3 is given with its conserved first and last residue. A D gene is named only where the DNA matches it firmly. Clone size is given for some rows only: seen once, a few or many times, or a class if the clone is expanded.

d_gene | len | j_gene | v_gene | abundance | CDR3nt | CDR3aa
. | 13 | TRBJ1-2 | TRBV6-5 | few | TGTGCCAGCAGTCAAACACCGCCTCGTGGCTACACCTTC | CASSQTPPRGYTF
. | 14 | TRBJ2-5 | TRBV5-1 | . | TGCGCCAGCAGCCTAGTGGTGACCGGGGAGACCCAGTACTTC | CASSLVVTGETQYF
TRBD1 | 12 | TRBJ1-2 | TRBV12-3/TRBV12-4 | . | TGTGCCAGCAGTTACAGGGGCGAGGGCTACACCTTC | CASSYRGEGYTF
. | 14 | TRBJ2-2 | TRBV6-5 | . | TGTGCCAGCAGGGAGGGCGGGTGGACCGGGGAGCTGTTTTTT | CASREGGWTGELFF
. | 13 | TRBJ1-1 | TRBV6-5 | . | TGTGCCAGCAGGGTAACAGTGAACACTGAAGCTTTCTTT | CASRVTVNTEAFF
TRBD1 | 14 | TRBJ2-3 | TRBV18 | . | TGTGCCAGCTCACCAGGACAGGGACCAGATACGCAGTATTTT | CASSPGQGPDTQYF
. | 14 | TRBJ2-2 | TRBV11-2 | . | TGTGCCAGCAGCCTCCCCGGGGGCACCGGGGAGCTGTTTTTT | CASSLPGGTGELFF
. | 13 | TRBJ1-6 | TRBV18 | . | TGTGCCAGTTCCTCGGACTTTAATTCACCCCTCCACTTT | CASSSDFNSPLHF
TRBD2 | 13 | TRBJ2-5 | TRBV10-3 | . | TGTGCCATCAAGAAGGGACTAGAGGAGACCCAGTACTTC | CAIKKGLEETQYF
TRBD1 | 17 | TRBJ1-4 | TRBV4-1 | few | TGCGCCAGCAGCCAAGATGCGGGACAGAACCAAAATGAAAAACTGTTTTTT | CASSQDAGQNQNEKLFF
. | 15 | TRBJ1-6 | TRBV11-2 | . | TGTGCCAGCAGCTTAAGAGCGGCCTATAATTCACCCCTCCACTTT | CASSLRAAYNSPLHF
. | 11 | TRBJ2-7 | TRBV9 | once | TGTGCCAGCAGCGCCGGGGGTGAGCAGTACTTC | CASSAGGEQYF
TRBD1 | 13 | TRBJ2-7 | TRBV3-1/TRBV3-2 | many | TGTGCCAGCAGCTTAGGACAGGGTGGAAAGCAGTACTTC | CASSLGQGGKQYF
TRBD1 | 17 | TRBJ1-3 | TRBV9 | once | TGTGCCAGCAGCGCCGCGTCGGACAGGGCCTCTGGAAACACCATATATTTT | CASSAASDRASGNTIYF
. | 13 | TRBJ1-1 | TRBV10-2 | . | TGCGCCAGCAGTGAACAGTTGAACACTGAAGCTTTCTTT | CASSEQLNTEAFF
. | 14 | TRBJ1-1 | TRBV5-1 | . | TGCGCCAGCAGCTTGGCTACAGGATTGGCCGACGCTTTCTTT | CASSLATGLADAFF
TRBD1 | 14 | TRBJ2-1 | TRBV5-1 | . | TGCGCCAGCAGCTTGAGACAGGGATTTAATGAGCAGTTCTTC | CASSLRQGFNEQFF
TRBD1 | 14 | TRBJ1-2 | TRBV29-1 | . | TGCAGCGTTGTGGGACAGGGCTCTAACTATGGCTACACCTTC | CSVVGQGSNYGYTF
TRBD1 | 17 | TRBJ1-5 | TRBV2 | . | TGTGCCAGCAGTGAAAGTCAGGGGGTAACGAGCAATCAGCCCCAGCATTTT | CASSESQGVTSNQPQHF
. | 18 | TRBJ1-1 | TRBV5-4 | . | TGTGCCAGCAGCTTCGGACTCATTTACCGGGACTCCTACACTGAAGCTTTCTTT | CASSFGLIYRDSYTEAFF
TRBD1 | 14 | TRBJ1-2 | TRBV3-1/TRBV3-2 | . | TGTGCCAGCAGCCTAACGACAGGGGAGCGAGGCTACACCTTC | CASSLTTGERGYTF
TRBD1 | 15 | TRBJ2-1 | TRBV19 | many | TGTGCCAGTAGTATAGGAGGGACAGGGCCTAATGAGCAGTTCTTC | CASSIGGTGPNEQFF
. | 13 | TRBJ1-1 | TRBV5-6 | . | TGTGCCAGCAGCTTACGCGGGTTGACAAAAGCTTTCTTT | CASSLRGLTKAFF
TRBD2 | 15 | TRBJ2-1 | TRBV27 | . | TGTGCCAGCAGTAACCTAGCGGGAGGGGACAATGAGCAGTTCTTC | CASSNLAGGDNEQFF
TRBD1 | 14 | TRBJ1-6 | TRBV3-1/TRBV3-2 | . | TGTGCCAGCAGCTGGGGACAGGGTGGGACACCCCTCCACTTT | CASSWGQGGTPLHF
TRBD2 | 16 | TRBJ2-2 | TRBV7-2 | . | TGTGCCAGCAGCTTAGGTCTAGCGGGAGCAGCCGGGGAGCTGTTTTTT | CASSLGLAGAAGELFF
. | 17 | TRBJ2-1 | TRBV24-1 | . | TGTGCCACCAGTGATTCTTCGAGGTCCGGGAATCCCAATGAGCAGTTCTTC | CATSDSSRSGNPNEQFF
. | 15 | TRBJ1-5 | TRBV12-5 | . | TGTGCTAGTGGTTTGATGGGAGATTGGAATCAGCCCCAGCATTTT | CASGLMGDWNQPQHF
. | 11 | TRBJ1-2 | TRBV7-9 | few | TGTGCCAGCAGCTGGGGGGATGGCTACACCTTC | CASSWGDGYTF
TRBD1 | 14 | TRBJ2-5 | TRBV11-3 | few | TGTGCCAGCAGTAACCGGGACAGCCAAGAGACCCAGTACTTC | CASSNRDSQETQYF
TRBD2 | 17 | TRBJ2-5 | TRBV13 | . | TGTGCCAGCAGTTTACGCCCCGGGGGGGCCCGCCAAGAGACCCAGTACTTC | CASSLRPGGARQETQYF
. | 14 | TRBJ2-5 | TRBV3-1/TRBV3-2 | once | TGTGCCAGCAGCCAAGGACAGGCGAAAGAGACCCAGTACTTC | CASSQGQAKETQYF
TRBD1 | 14 | TRBJ2-7 | TRBV25-1 | . | TGTGCCAGCAGTCGGGGGACAGGGGGATACGAGCAGTACTTC | CASSRGTGGYEQYF
TRBD1 | 18 | TRBJ1-3 | TRBV28 | . | TGTGCCAGCAGTTTATCTCAACTAATCAGGGGGTCTGGAAACACCATATATTTT | CASSLSQLIRGSGNTIYF
. | 14 | TRBJ1-6 | TRBV5-4 | . | TGTGCCAGCAGCCCAGGGAGGGGCGATTCACCCCTCCACTTT | CASSPGRGDSPLHF
. | 11 | TRBJ2-1 | TRBV4-1 | . | TGCGCCAGCAGCCGGAACAGGGAAAAGTTCTTC | CASSRNREKFF
. | 13 | TRBJ1-1 | TRBV7-2 | . | TGTGCCAGCAGCTTTTCAGGATCCACTGAAGCTTTCTTT | CASSFSGSTEAFF
TRBD2 | 15 | TRBJ2-1 | TRBV6-5 | . | TGTGCCAGCAACGCGGGGGGACTAGGGAGCAATGAGCAGTTCTTC | CASNAGGLGSNEQFF
. | 15 | TRBJ1-6 | TRBV6-5 | few | TGTGCCAGCAGTTACCGGGGGGCCGATAATTCACCCCTCCACTTT | CASSYRGADNSPLHF
TRBD1 | 15 | TRBJ2-2 | TRBV24-1 | . | TGTGCCACCAGTGGCGGACAGGGTTTCCGCGGGGAGCTGTTTTTT | CATSGGQGFRGELFF
. | 15 | TRBJ1-3 | TRBV7-9 | . | TGTGCCAGCAGCTCGATGGGGGCGTCTGGAAACACCATATATTTT | CASSSMGASGNTIYF
TRBD1 | 15 | TRBJ1-4 | TRBV7-2 | few | TGTGCCAGCAGCCAACCGACAGGGTTTGGGGAAAAACTGTTTTTT | CASSQPTGFGEKLFF
. | 11 | TRBJ1-2 | TRBV30 | . | TGTGCCTGGAGTCTCAGTTCTGGCTACACCTTC | CAWSLSSGYTF
. | 18 | TRBJ1-2 | TRBV15 | . | TGTGCCACCAGCAGAGTGGGAAAGCAGGGAAAGGGATATAGAGGCTACACCTTC | CATSRVGKQGKGYRGYTF
TRBD2 | 14 | TRBJ2-3 | TRBV19 | . | TGTGCCAGTAGTCCAAGGACTAGCTCGGATACGCAGTATTTT | CASSPRTSSDTQYF
TRBD2 | 16 | TRBJ2-1 | TRBV19 | . | TGTGCCAGTAGTATTTGGGGGGGACTAGCGGCGGGTGAGCAGTTCTTC | CASSIWGGLAAGEQFF
. | 15 | TRBJ2-1 | TRBV7-6 | . | TGTGCCAGCAGCTTAGCAGGGGACGGGGGAGATGAGCAGTTCTTC | CASSLAGDGGDEQFF